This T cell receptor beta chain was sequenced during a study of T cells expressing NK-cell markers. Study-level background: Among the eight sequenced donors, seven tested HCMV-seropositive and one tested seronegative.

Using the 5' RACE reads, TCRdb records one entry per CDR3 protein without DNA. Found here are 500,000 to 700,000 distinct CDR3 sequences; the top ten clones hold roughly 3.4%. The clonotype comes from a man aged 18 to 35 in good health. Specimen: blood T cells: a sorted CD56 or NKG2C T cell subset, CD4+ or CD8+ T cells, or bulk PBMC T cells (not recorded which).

CDR3 sequence reads: CASSVGAGEVHEQYF. The chain couples TRBV9 to TRBJ2-7; TCRdb's D call, TRBD1, is unchecked because there is no DNA. This CDR3 has 15 residues. Germline CDR1 reads SGDLS; CDR2 reads YYNGEE. The entire variable domain, with the rest obtained from reference TRBV9 and TRBJ2-7, is as follows: DSGVTQTPKHLITATGQRVTLRCSPRSGDLSVYWYQQSLDQGLQFLIQYYNGEERAKGNILERFSAQQFPDLHSELNLSSLELGDSALYFCASSVGAGEVHEQYFGPGTRLTVT.